This T cell receptor (beta chain) was identified in a study of cytomegalovirus exposure and HLA in healthy donors. The PCR ran on 60 Vbeta and 13 Jbeta primers. The assay was immunoSEQ multiplex PCR, and TCRdb's table has in-frame clones only and misses some. The repertoire shows 200,000 to 250,000 clones; the top ten hold around 1.1%. Germline values: CDR1 SGHDT, CDR2 YYEEEE. The CDR3 extends over 16 amino acids. The junction had 8 bases not matched to a gene; V was cut back by 0 bases and J by 4 bases. This TCR was recovered from a girl aged 2-9 years in good health and CMV-seropositive. Sequenced input: PBMCs. The chain joins TRBV5-6 to TRBJ2-3; 7 bases are a match to TRBD2. The DNA of the CDR3 is TGTGCCAGCAGCTTGGATGGCGGGAGTAGGGCAGATACGCAGTATTTT. Encoded protein: CASSLDGGSRADTQYF.